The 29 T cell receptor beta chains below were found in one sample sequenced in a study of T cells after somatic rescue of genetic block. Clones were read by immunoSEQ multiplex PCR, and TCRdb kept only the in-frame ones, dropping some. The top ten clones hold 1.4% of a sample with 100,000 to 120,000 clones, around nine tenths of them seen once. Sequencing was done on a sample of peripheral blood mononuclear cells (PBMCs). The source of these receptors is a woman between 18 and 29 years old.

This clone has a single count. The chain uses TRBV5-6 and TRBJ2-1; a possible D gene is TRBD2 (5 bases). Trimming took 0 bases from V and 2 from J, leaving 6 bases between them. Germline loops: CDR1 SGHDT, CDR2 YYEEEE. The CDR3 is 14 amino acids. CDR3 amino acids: CASSLVLAYNEQFF. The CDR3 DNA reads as TGTGCCAGCAGCTTGGTACTAGCCTACAATGAGCAGTTCTTC.

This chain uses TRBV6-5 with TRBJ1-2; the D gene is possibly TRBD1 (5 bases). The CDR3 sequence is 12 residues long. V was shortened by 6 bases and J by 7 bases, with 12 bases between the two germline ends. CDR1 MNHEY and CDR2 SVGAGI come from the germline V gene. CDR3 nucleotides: TGTGCCAGCAGCGGGAGTAGGGGTGGCTACACCTTC. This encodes CASSGSRGGYTF.

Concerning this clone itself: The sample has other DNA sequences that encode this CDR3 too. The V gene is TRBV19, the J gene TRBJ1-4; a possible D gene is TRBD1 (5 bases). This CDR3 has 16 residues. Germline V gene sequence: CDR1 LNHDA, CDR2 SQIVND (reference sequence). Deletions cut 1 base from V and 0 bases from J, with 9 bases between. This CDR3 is CASSIAGGATNEKLFF. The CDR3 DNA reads TGTGCCAGTAGTATAGCGGGGGGGGCAACTAATGAAAAACTGTTTTTT.

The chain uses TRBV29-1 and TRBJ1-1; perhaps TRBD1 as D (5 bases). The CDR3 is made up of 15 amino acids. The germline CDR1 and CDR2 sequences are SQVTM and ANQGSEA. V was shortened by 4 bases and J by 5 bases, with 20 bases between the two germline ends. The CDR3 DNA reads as TGCAGCGTTGTTTCATGGGGAGGGGAAGGTACTGAAGCTTTCTTT. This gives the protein CSVVSWGGEGTEAFF.

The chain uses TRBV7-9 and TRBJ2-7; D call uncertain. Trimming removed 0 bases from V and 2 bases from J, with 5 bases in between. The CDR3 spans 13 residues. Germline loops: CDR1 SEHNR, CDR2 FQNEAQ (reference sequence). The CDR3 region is CASSLARPYEQYF. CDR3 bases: TGTGCCAGCAGCTTAGCGCGTCCCTACGAGCAGTACTTC. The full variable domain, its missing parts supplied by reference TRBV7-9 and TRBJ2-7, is DTGVSQNPRHKITKRGQNVTFRCDPISEHNRLYWYRQTLGQGPEFLTYFQNEAQLEKSRLLSDRFSAERPKGSFSTLEIQRTEQGDSAMYLCASSLARPYEQYFGPGTRLTVT.

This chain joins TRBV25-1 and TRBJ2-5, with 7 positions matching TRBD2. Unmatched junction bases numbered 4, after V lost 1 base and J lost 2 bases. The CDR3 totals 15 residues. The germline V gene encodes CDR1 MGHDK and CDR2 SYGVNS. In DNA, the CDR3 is TGTGCCAGCAGTGAATTCCCTAGCGGACAAGAGACCCAGTACTTC. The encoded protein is CASSEFPSGQETQYF.

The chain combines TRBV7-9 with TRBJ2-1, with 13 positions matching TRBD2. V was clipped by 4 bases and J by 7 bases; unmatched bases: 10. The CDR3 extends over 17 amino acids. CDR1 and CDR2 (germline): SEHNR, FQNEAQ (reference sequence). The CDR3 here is CASSSTALAGGGNEQFF. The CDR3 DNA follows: TGTGCCAGCAGCTCGACCGCACTAGCGGGGGGGGGTAATGAGCAGTTCTTC.

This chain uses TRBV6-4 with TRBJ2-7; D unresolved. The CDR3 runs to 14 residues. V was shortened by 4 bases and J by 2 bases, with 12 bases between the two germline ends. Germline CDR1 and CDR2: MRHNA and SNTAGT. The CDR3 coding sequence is TGTGCCAGCAGTGGCCACTACCGGGCCTACGAGCAGTACTTC. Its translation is CASSGHYRAYEQYF.

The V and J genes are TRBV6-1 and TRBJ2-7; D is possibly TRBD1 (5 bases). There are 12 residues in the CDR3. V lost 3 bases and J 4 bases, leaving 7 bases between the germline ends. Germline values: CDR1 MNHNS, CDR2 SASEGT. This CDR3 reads CASSDRGYEQYF. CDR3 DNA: TGTGCCAGCAGTGATAGGGGATACGAGCAGTACTTC.

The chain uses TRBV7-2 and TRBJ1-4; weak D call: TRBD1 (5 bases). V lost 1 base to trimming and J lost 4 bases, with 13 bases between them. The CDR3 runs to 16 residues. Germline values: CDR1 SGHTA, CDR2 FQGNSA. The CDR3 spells CASSLVPGGSNEKLFF. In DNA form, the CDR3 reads TGTGCCAGCAGCTTAGTACCTGGGGGAAGTAATGAAAAACTGTTTTTT.

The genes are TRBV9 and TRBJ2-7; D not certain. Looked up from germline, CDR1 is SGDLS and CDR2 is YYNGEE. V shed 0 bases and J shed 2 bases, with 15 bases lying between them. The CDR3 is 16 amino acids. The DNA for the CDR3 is TGTGCCAGCAGCGTAGCCCCAGGACGGAACACCTACGAGCAGTACTTC. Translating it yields CASSVAPGRNTYEQYF.

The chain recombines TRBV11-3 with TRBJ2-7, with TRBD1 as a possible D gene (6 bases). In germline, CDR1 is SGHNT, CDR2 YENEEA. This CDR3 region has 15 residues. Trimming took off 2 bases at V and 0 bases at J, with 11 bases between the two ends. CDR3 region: CASSLLQGHSYEQYF. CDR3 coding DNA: TGTGCCAGCAGCTTACTACAGGGCCACTCCTACGAGCAGTACTTC.

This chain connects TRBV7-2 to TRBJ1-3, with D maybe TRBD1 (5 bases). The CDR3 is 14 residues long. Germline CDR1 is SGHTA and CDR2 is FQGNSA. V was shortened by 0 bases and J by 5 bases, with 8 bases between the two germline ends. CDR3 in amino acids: CASSLAGGRNTIYF. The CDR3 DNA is TGTGCCAGCAGCTTAGCCGGGGGAAGAAACACCATATATTTT.

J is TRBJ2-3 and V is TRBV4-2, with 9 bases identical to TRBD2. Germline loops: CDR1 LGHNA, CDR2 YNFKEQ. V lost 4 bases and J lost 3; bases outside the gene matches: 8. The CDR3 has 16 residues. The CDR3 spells CASSPRLAEGTDTQYF. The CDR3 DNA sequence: TGTGCCAGCAGCCCTAGACTAGCGGAGGGAACAGATACGCAGTATTTT.

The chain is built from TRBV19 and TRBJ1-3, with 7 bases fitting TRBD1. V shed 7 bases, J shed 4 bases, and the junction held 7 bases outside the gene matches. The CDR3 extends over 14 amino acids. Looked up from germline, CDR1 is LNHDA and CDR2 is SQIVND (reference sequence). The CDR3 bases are TGTGCCAGTACCGAGGGGGCGCGGGGAAACACCATATATTTT. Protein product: CASTEGARGNTIYF. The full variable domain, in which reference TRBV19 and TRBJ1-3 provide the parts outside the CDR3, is DGGITQSPKYLFRKEGQNVTLSCEQNLNHDAMYWYRQDPGQGLRLIYYSQIVNDFQKGDIAEGYSVSREKKESFPLTVTSAQKNPTAFYLCASTEGARGNTIYFGEGSWLTVV.

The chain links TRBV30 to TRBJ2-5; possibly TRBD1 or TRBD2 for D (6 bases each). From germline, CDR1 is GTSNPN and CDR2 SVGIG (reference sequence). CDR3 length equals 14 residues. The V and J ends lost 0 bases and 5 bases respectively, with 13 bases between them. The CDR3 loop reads CAWSVVGGAETQYF. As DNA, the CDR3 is TGTGCCTGGAGTGTAGTCGGGGGCGCTGAGACCCAGTACTTC.

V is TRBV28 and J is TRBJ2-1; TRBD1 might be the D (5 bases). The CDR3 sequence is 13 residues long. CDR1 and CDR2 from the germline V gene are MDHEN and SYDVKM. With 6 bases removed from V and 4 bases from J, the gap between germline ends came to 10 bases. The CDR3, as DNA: TGTGCCAGCAGCCTAGGGGCGTACAATGAGCAGTTCTTC. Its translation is CASSLGAYNEQFF.

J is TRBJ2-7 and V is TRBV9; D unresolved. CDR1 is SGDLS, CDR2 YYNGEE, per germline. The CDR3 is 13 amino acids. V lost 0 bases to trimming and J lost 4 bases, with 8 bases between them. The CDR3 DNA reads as TGTGCCAGCAGCGTAGGATTGAGTTACGAGCAGTACTTC. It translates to CASSVGLSYEQYF.

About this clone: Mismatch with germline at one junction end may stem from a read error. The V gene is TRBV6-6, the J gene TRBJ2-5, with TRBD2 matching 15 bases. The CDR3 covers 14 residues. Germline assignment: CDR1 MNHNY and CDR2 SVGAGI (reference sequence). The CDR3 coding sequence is TGTGCCAGCTTCTTGGGACTAGCGGGGGGATACCACCACTTC. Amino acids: CASFLGLAGGYHHF.

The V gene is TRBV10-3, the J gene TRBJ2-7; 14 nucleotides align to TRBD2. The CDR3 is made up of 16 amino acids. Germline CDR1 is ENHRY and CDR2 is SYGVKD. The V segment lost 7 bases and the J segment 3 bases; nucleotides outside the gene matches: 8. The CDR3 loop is CAIMRTSGGPFYEQYF. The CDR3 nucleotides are TGTGCCATCATGCGGACTAGCGGGGGGCCCTTCTACGAGCAGTACTTC.

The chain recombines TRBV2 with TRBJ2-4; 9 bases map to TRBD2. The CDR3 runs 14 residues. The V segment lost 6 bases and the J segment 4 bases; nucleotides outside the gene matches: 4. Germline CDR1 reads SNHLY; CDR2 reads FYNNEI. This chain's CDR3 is CASRRGGAKNIQYF. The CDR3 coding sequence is TGTGCCAGCAGGCGCGGGGGGGCAAAAAACATTCAGTACTTC.

This CDR3 reads CASSSGQAFLTGELFF. CDR3 nucleotides: TGTGCCAGCAGCTCCGGACAGGCCTTCTTAACCGGGGAGCTGTTTTTT. V gene TRBV7-2 combines with J gene TRBJ2-2, with TRBD1 matching 7 bases. Germline V gives CDR1 SGHTA, CDR2 FQGNSA. The CDR3 is 16 amino acids. V shed 4 bases and J 5 bases; nucleotides not matched to a gene: 10.

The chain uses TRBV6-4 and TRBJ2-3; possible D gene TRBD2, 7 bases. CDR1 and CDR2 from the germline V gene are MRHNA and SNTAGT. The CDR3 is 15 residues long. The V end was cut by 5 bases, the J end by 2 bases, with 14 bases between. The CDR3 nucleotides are TGTGCCAGCAGTCTTGACGGGGGGCCCACAGATACGCAGTATTTT. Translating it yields CASSLDGGPTDTQYF.

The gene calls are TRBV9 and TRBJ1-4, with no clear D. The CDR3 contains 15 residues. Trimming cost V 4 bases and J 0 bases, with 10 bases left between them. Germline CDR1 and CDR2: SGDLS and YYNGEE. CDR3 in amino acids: CASSHRGSTNEKLFF. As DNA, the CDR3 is TGTGCCAGCAGCCACCGGGGTTCAACTAATGAAAAACTGTTTTTT.

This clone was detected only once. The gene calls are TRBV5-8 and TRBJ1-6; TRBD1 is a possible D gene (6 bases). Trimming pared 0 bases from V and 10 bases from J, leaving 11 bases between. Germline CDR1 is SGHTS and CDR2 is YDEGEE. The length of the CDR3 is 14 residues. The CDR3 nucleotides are TGTGCCAGCAGCTTGGAGGGGGTTAAGTCACCCCTCCACTTT. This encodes CASSLEGVKSPLHF.

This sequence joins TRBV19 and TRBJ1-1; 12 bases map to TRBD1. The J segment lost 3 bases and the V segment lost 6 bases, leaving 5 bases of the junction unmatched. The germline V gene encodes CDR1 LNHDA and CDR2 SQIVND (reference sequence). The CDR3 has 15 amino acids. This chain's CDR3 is CASSGRDRGHTEAFF. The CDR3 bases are TGTGCCAGTAGCGGACGGGACAGGGGGCACACTGAAGCTTTCTTT.

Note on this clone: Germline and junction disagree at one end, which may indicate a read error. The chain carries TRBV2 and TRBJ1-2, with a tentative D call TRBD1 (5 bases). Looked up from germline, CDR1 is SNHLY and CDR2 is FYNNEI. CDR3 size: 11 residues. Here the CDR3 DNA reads TGTGCCAGCAGTGAGGGGCAGTGGGGCTTCTTC. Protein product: CASSEGQWGFF.

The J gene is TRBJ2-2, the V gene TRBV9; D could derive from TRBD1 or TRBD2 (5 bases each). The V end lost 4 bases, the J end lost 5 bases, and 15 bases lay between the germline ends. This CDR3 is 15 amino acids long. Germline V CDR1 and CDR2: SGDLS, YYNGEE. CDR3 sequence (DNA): TGTGCCAGCAGCCCCGGGACGGTTTGGACCGGGGAGCTGTTTTTT. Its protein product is CASSPGTVWTGELFF. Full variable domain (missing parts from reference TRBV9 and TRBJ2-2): DSGVTQTPKHLITATGQRVTLRCSPRSGDLSVYWYQQSLDQGLQFLIQYYNGEERAKGNILERFSAQQFPDLHSELNLSSLELGDSALYFCASSPGTVWTGELFFGEGSRLTVL.

DNA of the CDR3: TGTGCCAGCAGCGACGGCTTAGGGGGGGAACTGTTTTTT. Translation: CASSDGLGGELFF. The chain links TRBV9 to TRBJ1-4, with D tentatively TRBD1 (6 bases). Between the trimmed V and J ends, which lost 3 bases and 12 bases, there was a span of 15 bases. The CDR3 loop spans 13 amino acids. Germline-derived CDR1 and CDR2 are SGDLS and YYNGEE.